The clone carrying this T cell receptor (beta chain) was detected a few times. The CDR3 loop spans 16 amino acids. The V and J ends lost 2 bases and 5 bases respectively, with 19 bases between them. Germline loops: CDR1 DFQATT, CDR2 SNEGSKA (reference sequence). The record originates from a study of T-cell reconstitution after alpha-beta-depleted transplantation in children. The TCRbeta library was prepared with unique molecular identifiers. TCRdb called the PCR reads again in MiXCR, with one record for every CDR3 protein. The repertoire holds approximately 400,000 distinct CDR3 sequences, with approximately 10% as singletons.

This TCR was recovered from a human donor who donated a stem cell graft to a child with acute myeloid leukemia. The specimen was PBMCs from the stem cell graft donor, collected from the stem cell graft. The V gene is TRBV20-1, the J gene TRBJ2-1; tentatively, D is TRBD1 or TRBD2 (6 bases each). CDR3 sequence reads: CSARRPTGGANNEQFF. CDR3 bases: TGCAGTGCTAGACGCCCTACCGGGGGCGCCAACAATGAGCAGTTCTTC.